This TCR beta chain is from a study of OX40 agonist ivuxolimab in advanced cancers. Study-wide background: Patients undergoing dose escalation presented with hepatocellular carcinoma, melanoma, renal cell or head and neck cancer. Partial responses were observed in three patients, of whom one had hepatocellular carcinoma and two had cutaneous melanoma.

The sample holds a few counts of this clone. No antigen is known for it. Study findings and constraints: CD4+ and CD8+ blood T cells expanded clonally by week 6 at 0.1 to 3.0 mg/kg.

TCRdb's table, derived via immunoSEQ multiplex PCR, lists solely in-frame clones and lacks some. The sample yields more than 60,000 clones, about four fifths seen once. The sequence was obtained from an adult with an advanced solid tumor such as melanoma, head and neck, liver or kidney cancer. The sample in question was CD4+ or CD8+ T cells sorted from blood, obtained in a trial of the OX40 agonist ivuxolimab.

The CDR3 protein is CASSPTGGYSDEQYF. CDR3 in DNA: TGTGCCAGCAGTCCCACAGGGGGATATTCCGACGAGCAGTACTTC. The chain joins TRBV6-6 to TRBJ2-7; 8 nucleotides match TRBD1. After removal of 5 bases from V and 5 bases from J, the junction contained 11 bases not matched to a gene. Germline V lookup: CDR1 MNHNY, CDR2 SVGAGI (reference sequence). This CDR3 spans 15 amino acids.